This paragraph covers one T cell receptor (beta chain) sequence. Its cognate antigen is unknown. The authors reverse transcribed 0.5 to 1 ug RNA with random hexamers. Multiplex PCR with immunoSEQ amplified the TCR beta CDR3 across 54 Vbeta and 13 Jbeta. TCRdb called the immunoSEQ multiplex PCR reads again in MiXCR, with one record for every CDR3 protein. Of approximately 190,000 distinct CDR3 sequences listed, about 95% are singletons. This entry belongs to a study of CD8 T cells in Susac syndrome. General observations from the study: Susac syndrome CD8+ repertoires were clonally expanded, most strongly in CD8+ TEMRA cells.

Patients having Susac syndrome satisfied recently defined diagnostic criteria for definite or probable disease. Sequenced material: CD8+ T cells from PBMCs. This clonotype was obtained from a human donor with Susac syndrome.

CDR3 region: CSVEGDRPYEQYF. The CDR3 DNA sequence: TGCAGCGTTGAGGGGGACAGACCCTACGAGCAGTACTTC. The gene calls are TRBV29-1 and TRBJ2-7, with 7 bases identical to TRBD1. The germline V gene has CDR1 SQVTM and CDR2 ANQGSEA. The CDR3 has 13 amino acids. After removal of 3 bases from V and 2 bases from J, the junction contained 4 bases not matched to a gene.